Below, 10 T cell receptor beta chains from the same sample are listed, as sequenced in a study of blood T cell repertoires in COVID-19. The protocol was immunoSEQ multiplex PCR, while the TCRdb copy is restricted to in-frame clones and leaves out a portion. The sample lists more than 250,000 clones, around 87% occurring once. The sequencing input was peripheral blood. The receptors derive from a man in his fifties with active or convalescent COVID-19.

The CDR3, as DNA: TGTGCCAGCAGTACCCCCCCGAGCACTGAAGCTTTCTTT. Its translation: CASSTPPSTEAFF. V gene TRBV6-2 or TRBV6-3 combines with J gene TRBJ1-1; D unclear. Trimming removed 5 bases from V and 4 bases from J, with 11 bases in between. The CDR3 covers 13 residues. Per the germline V gene, CDR1 is MNHEY and CDR2 is SVGEGT.

CDR3 coding DNA: TGTGCCAGCAGCATAGACAGGGGAAATAATTCACCCCTCCACTTT. Protein sequence: CASSIDRGNNSPLHF. The chain links TRBV27 to TRBJ1-6; 8 bases agree with TRBD1. The CDR3 has 15 residues. Trimming cost V 6 bases and J 5 bases; bases outside gene matches: 6. Germline assignment: CDR1 MNHEY and CDR2 SMNVEV (reference sequence).

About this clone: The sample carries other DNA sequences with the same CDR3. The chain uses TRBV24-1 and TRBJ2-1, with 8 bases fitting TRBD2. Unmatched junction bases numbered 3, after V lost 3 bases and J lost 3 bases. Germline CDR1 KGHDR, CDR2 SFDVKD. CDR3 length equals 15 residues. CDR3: CATSDPGLGYNEQFF. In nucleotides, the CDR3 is TGTGCCACCAGTGATCCGGGACTAGGCTACAATGAGCAGTTCTTC.

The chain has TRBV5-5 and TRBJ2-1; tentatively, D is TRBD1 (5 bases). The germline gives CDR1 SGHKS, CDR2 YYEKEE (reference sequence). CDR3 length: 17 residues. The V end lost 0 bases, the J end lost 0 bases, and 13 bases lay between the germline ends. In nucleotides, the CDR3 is TGTGCCAGCAGCTTGGAGACAGTTTCGAGCTCCTACAATGAGCAGTTCTTC. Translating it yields CASSLETVSSSYNEQFF. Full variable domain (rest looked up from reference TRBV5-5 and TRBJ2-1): DAGVTQSPTHLIKTRGQQVTLRCSPISGHKSVSWYQQVLGQGPQFIFQYYEKEERGRGNFPDRFSARQFPNYSSELNVNALLLGDSALYLCASSLETVSSSYNEQFFGPGTRLTVL.

The DNA for the CDR3 is TGTGCCAGCAGCGTAGATGGGCGGGGGGATGAAAAACTGTTTTTT. Translated, it gives CASSVDGRGDEKLFF. The J gene is TRBJ1-4, the V gene TRBV9; D might be TRBD1 (5 bases). The CDR3 runs to 15 residues. Trimming took 0 bases from V and 6 from J, leaving 12 bases between them. CDR1 is SGDLS and CDR2 is YYNGEE in the germline V gene.

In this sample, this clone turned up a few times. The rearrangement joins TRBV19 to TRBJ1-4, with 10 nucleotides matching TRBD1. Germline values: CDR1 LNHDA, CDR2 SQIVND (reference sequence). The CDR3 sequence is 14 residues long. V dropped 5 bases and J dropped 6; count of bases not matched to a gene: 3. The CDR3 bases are TGTGCCAGTAGTTTCGGGACAGGGGATGAAAAACTGTTTTTT. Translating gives CASSFGTGDEKLFF. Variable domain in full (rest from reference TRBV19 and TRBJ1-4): DGGITQSPKYLFRKEGQNVTLSCEQNLNHDAMYWYRQDPGQGLRLIYYSQIVNDFQKGDIAEGYSVSREKKESFPLTVTSAQKNPTAFYLCASSFGTGDEKLFFGSGTQLSVL.

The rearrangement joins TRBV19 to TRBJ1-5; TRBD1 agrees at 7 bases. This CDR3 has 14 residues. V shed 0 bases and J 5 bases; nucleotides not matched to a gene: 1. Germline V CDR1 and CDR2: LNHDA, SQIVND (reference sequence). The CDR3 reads CASSIDGTDQPQHF. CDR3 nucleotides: TGTGCCAGTAGTATAGATGGGACAGATCAGCCCCAGCATTTT.

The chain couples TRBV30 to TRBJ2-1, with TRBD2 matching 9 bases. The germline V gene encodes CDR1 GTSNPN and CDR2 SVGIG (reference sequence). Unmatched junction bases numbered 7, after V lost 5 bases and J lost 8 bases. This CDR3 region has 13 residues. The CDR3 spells CAWGSGRKHEQFF. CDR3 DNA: TGTGCCTGGGGTAGCGGGAGAAAACATGAGCAGTTCTTC.

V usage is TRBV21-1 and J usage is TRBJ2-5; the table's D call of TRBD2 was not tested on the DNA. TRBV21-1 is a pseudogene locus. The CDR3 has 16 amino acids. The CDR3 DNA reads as TGTGCCAGCAGCAAAGGACTAGCGGGAGGCGGGGAGACCCAGTACTTC. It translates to CASSKGLAGGGETQYF.

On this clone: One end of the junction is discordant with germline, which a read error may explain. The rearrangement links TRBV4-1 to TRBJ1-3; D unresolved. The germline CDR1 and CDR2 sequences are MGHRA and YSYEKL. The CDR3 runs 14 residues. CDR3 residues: CASSQGRQLDTIYF. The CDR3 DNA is TGCGCCAGCAGTCAAGGCCGACAACTGGACACCATATATTTT.